One and the same sample provided the 19 T cell receptor beta chains below, sequenced in a study of T-cell memory formation after mild COVID-19. Each CDR3 protein gets one entry after TCRdb re-called the 5' RACE reads with MiXCR. This table holds more than 350,000 distinct CDR3 sequences, 20% to 25% found once. Sequenced: PBMCs or a T cell subset sorted from them (not recorded which). The origin of the receptors is an adult woman who had mild COVID-19 (a few samples of this study predate the infection). Cell type and time point are not known.

V usage is TRBV20-1 and J usage is TRBJ2-1; the D gene could be TRBD1 or TRBD2 (5 bases each). The CDR3 runs 11 residues. Germline V lookup: CDR1 DFQATT, CDR2 SNEGSKA (reference sequence). V lost 4 bases and J 10 bases, leaving 11 bases between the germline ends. The CDR3 reads CSAMGVKEQFF. In DNA, the CDR3 is TGCAGTGCTATGGGGGTAAAGGAGCAGTTCTTC.

This clonotype was recorded a few times. The rearrangement links TRBV5-1 to TRBJ2-7; 13 bases are a match to TRBD2. Germline V gives CDR1 SGHRS, CDR2 YFSETQ. After removal of 4 bases from V and 11 bases from J, the junction contained 9 bases not matched to a gene. The CDR3 has 14 residues. The CDR3 region has the DNA TGCGCCAGCAGCCCGGGACTAGCGGGGCCCGACGAGTACTTC. Protein sequence: CASSPGLAGPDEYF.

This clonotype was detected only a few times. This chain connects TRBV24-1 to TRBJ2-5; 8 nucleotides match TRBD1. The V gene end was trimmed by 4 bases and the J gene end by 5 bases; junction bases not matched to a gene: 11. CDR3 length equals 16 residues. The germline CDR1 and CDR2 sequences are KGHDR and SFDVKD. The CDR3 reads CATSDNDRGRFETQYF. CDR3 bases: TGTGCCACCAGTGACAATGACAGGGGTCGATTCGAGACCCAGTACTTC.

This clonotype was counted between two and nine times. CDR3 region: CASSYSGLNTGELFF. As DNA, the CDR3 is TGTGCCAGCAGCTATAGCGGGTTGAACACCGGGGAGCTGTTTTTT. The J gene is TRBJ2-2, the V gene TRBV9, with 7 bases that match TRBD2. The J segment lost 1 base and the V segment lost 4 bases, leaving 4 bases of the junction unmatched. Germline CDR1 SGDLS, CDR2 YYNGEE. CDR3 length: 15 residues.

This clonotype turned up a few times. The V call is TRBV19, the J call TRBJ2-5; 7 nucleotides match TRBD1. CDR1 is LNHDA, CDR2 SQIVND, per germline (reference sequence). The CDR3 is 14 residues long. The V gene end was trimmed by 5 bases and the J gene end by 1 base; junction bases not matched to a gene: 4. CDR3 residues: CASSGGQFQETQYF. CDR3 in DNA: TGTGCCAGTAGTGGGGGACAGTTCCAAGAGACCCAGTACTTC.

The V gene is TRBV11-2, the J gene TRBJ2-5; 8 bases are a match to TRBD2. J gave up 9 bases and V 8 bases, and 2 bases lay outside the gene matches. Looked up from germline, CDR1 is SGHAT and CDR2 is FQNNGV. The CDR3 length is 10 residues. CDR3 amino acids: CASAGGAQYF. The CDR3, as DNA: TGTGCCAGCGCGGGGGGAGCCCAGTACTTC.

This chain connects TRBV12-3 or TRBV12-4 to TRBJ2-5; TRBD1 is a possible D gene (6 bases). This CDR3 is 13 amino acids long. Trimming removed 6 bases at V and 5 bases at J, with 13 bases between. CDR3 in DNA: TGTGCCAGCAGAACCACAGGGACCGAGACCCAGTACTTC. Translated: CASRTTGTETQYF.

This clonotype was found many times. This chain links TRBV11-2 with TRBJ2-2, with a possible D match to TRBD2 (5 bases). CDR1 SGHAT and CDR2 FQNNGV come from the germline V gene. Trimming took 3 bases from V and 4 from J, leaving 9 bases between them. The CDR3 is 14 residues long. The CDR3 loop is CASSFSGSTGELFF. In nucleotides, the CDR3 is TGTGCCAGCAGCTTTTCGGGGAGCACCGGGGAGCTGTTTTTT. Supplemented by reference TRBV11-2 and TRBJ2-2, the full variable domain reads EAGVAQSPRYKIIEKRQSVAFWCNPISGHATLYWYQQILGQGPKLLIQFQNNGVVDDSQLPKDRFSAERLKGVDSTLKIQPAKLEDSAVYLCASSFSGSTGELFFGEGSRLTVL.

This rearrangement joins TRBV2 to TRBJ2-3; 12 nucleotides agree with TRBD1. Per germline, CDR1 SNHLY and CDR2 FYNNEI. V lost 6 bases and J lost 4; bases outside the gene matches: 11. This CDR3 has 17 amino acids. The CDR3 is CASRDFRDRGQADTQYF. DNA of the CDR3: TGTGCCAGCAGGGATTTCCGGGACAGGGGGCAAGCAGATACGCAGTATTTT.

This clonotype turned up a few times. The chain has TRBV6-1 and TRBJ1-5; 7 bases fit TRBD1. The J segment lost 0 bases and the V segment lost 8 bases, leaving 7 bases of the junction unmatched. Germline loops: CDR1 MNHNS, CDR2 SASEGT. CDR3 length: 15 amino acids. The CDR3 loop reads CASGDRARSNQPQHF. In DNA, the CDR3 is TGTGCCAGCGGCGACAGGGCCCGTAGCAATCAGCCCCAGCATTTT.

This clonotype was counted only a few times. This chain uses TRBV10-3 with TRBJ1-1, with D unresolved. The V end was cut by 2 bases, the J end by 6 bases, with 10 bases between. Germline loops: CDR1 ENHRY, CDR2 SYGVKD. CDR3 size: 13 residues. CDR3: CAISEQEVAEAFF. CDR3 coding DNA: TGTGCCATCAGTGAGCAGGAGGTCGCTGAAGCTTTCTTT.

The rearrangement links TRBV24-1 to TRBJ2-3, with no clear D. Germline V gene sequence: CDR1 KGHDR, CDR2 SFDVKD. CDR3 length equals 16 residues. Trimming removed 0 bases from V and 2 bases from J, with 11 bases in between. CDR3 sequence: CATSDLKKPYTDTQYF. The CDR3 bases are TGTGCCACCAGTGATTTGAAGAAGCCATACACAGATACGCAGTATTTT.

This clonotype was observed a handful of times. This chain connects TRBV20-1 to TRBJ2-1; 7 bases line up with TRBD2. The CDR3 has 13 residues. Germline CDR1 reads DFQATT; CDR2 reads SNEGSKA (reference sequence). Trimming took 3 bases from V and 5 from J; bases not matched to a gene: 4. The DNA for the CDR3 is TGCAGTGCTAGGGCTAGCGGCCACAATGAGCAGTTCTTC. Translating gives CSARASGHNEQFF.

The V gene is TRBV5-1, the J gene TRBJ1-5; the match to TRBD1 covers 7 bases. Germline V gives CDR1 SGHRS, CDR2 YFSETQ. The CDR3 sequence is 17 residues long. V was clipped by 5 bases and J by 4 bases; unmatched bases: 15. For the CDR3, the DNA is TGCGCCAGCAGTAAAGGAGGTGACAGGGTTTTGAATCAGCCCCAGCATTTT. Its translation is CASSKGGDRVLNQPQHF.

V is TRBV5-5 and J is TRBJ1-6; D is unclear. Trimming removed 4 bases from V and 7 bases from J, with 15 bases in between. CDR1 is SGHKS and CDR2 is YYEKEE in the germline V gene (reference sequence). The length of the CDR3 is 15 residues. CDR3 protein: CASSLAVNSNSPLHF. CDR3 bases: TGTGCCAGCAGCCTAGCAGTAAACTCAAATTCACCCCTCCACTTT.

The genes are TRBV29-1 and TRBJ2-2; 10 bases map to TRBD1. V dropped 6 bases and J dropped 4; count of bases not matched to a gene: 14. The germline CDR1 and CDR2 sequences are SQVTM and ANQGSEA. There are 17 residues in the CDR3. CDR3 nucleotide sequence: TGCAGCGTCGGACAGGGGGTCGGATCGGTAGGCACCGGGGAGCTGTTTTTT. It yields the protein CSVGQGVGSVGTGELFF.

This clonotype came up a few times. This rearrangement joins TRBV12-3 or TRBV12-4 to TRBJ2-2, with 7 positions matching TRBD1. This CDR3 spans 22 amino acids. V shed 3 bases, J shed 0 bases, and the junction held 22 bases outside the gene matches. The CDR3 DNA reads as TGTGCCAGCAGTTTGTACTTAGCCGGGACAGACTATAATGTTGCGAACACCGGGGAGCTGTTTTTT. It encodes CASSLYLAGTDYNVANTGELFF.

The chain couples TRBV10-3 to TRBJ2-1; D gene ambiguous. This CDR3 is 17 amino acids long. Germline V gene sequence: CDR1 ENHRY, CDR2 SYGVKD. The ends were cut back, 0 bases at V and 7 bases at J, with 19 bases in the middle. CDR3 nucleotide sequence: TGTGCCATCAGTGAGTCTCGTTTGGCTAAGAAGACGAATGAGCAGTTCTTC. Translation gives CAISESRLAKKTNEQFF.

This chain uses TRBV7-9 with TRBJ2-1; 7 nucleotides align to TRBD2. V lost 0 bases, J lost 6 bases, and 8 bases stayed unmatched. The germline V gene encodes CDR1 SEHNR and CDR2 FQNEAQ (reference sequence). CDR3 length: 16 residues. CDR3 sequence (DNA): TGTGCCAGCAGCTTAGCGCCCAGCGGGAACGTCAATGAGCAGTTCTTC. Protein product: CASSLAPSGNVNEQFF. The full variable domain, in which reference TRBV7-9 and TRBJ2-1 provide the parts outside the CDR3, is DTGVSQNPRHKITKRGQNVTFRCDPISEHNRLYWYRQTLGQGPEFLTYFQNEAQLEKSRLLSDRFSAERPKGSFSTLEIQRTEQGDSAMYLCASSLAPSGNVNEQFFGPGTRLTVL.